This T cell receptor beta chain was captured in a study of T-cell reconstitution after alpha-beta-depleted transplantation in children. This clonotype has just a few counts. This CDR3 has 16 amino acids. Deletions cut 2 bases from V and 1 base from J, with 13 bases between. As it was prepared, the TCRbeta library received unique molecular identifiers. TCRdb processed the PCR reads anew with MiXCR; each CDR3 protein has one entry. The data contain hundreds of thousands of distinct CDR3 sequences, about a sixth of them singletons. The specimen was PBMCs, mostly from graft donor cells, collected 360 days after TCRalphabeta/CD19-depleted stem cell transplant. The chain uses TRBV12-3 or TRBV12-4 and TRBJ2-3; the D is unclear. The TCR originated in a boy under three years old who had a stem cell transplant for Wiskott-Aldrich syndrome, so the T cells may come from the graft donor. The CDR3 DNA reads as TGTGCCAGCAGTTTACTTGCCCTTGGCGGCACAGATACGCAGTATTTT. Residues: CASSLLALGGTDTQYF.